These 2 T cell receptor beta chains were all obtained from the same sample, sequenced in a study of blood T cell repertoires in COVID-19. The table came from immunoSEQ multiplex PCR; TCRdb's copy has only in-frame clones and leaves some out. The sample yields more than 200,000 clones, around 82% seen once. Sample: peripheral blood. These receptor sequences come from a middle-aged man with active or convalescent COVID-19.

Only one count was recorded for this clone. The chain has TRBV12-3 or TRBV12-4 and TRBJ2-2; tentatively, D is TRBD1 (5 bases). The CDR3 totals 12 residues. V gave up 1 base and J gave up 12 bases, with 9 bases separating them. In DNA form, the CDR3 reads TGTGCCAGCAGTTTAGGGACACCTAAGCTGTTTTTT. Protein sequence: CASSLGTPKLFF.

J is TRBJ1-4 and V is TRBV10-2; D gene unclear. The length of the CDR3 is 14 residues. CDR1 is WSHSY, CDR2 SAAADI, per germline. V lost 5 bases to trimming and J lost 4 bases, with 11 bases between them. CDR3 bases: TGCGCCAGCAGTCTAGATTATAATAATGAAAAACTGTTTTTT. Translation gives CASSLDYNNEKLFF.